The clone carrying this T cell receptor (beta chain) was counted between two and nine times. The V segment lost 2 bases and the J segment 6 bases; nucleotides outside the gene matches: 4. The V gene's germline CDR1 is SGHRS and CDR2 YFSETQ. The CDR3 is 16 amino acids. It was within 2 weeks before study entry that exposed participants met a COVID-19 case. This sample was included in a study of blood T cell repertoires in COVID-19. Per the original data handling: Using reference gene primer amplification, nucleated cell counts were estimated. Measured with immunoSEQ multiplex PCR; TCRdb has only the in-frame clones, and not every one. That table is the source of V, J and clone size, and D and trimming were worked out from the DNA. The sample holds roughly 230,000 clones; 70% to 90% are singletons and the top ten take more than 6.5%.

The specimen was PBMCs or T cells enriched from blood (not recorded which). The source is a woman aged 45-65 years who had been exposed to COVID-19. The rearrangement joins TRBV5-1 to TRBJ2-2, with 13 positions matching TRBD2. The CDR3 DNA is TGCGCCAGCAGCTTAACTAGCGGGGGGGCCCCCGGGGAGCTGTTTTTT. It codes for CASSLTSGGAPGELFF.